The source of this T cell receptor beta chain is a study of cytomegalovirus exposure and HLA in healthy donors. Study-wide points: Cytomegalovirus association was listed for about 180 TCR beta chains. Later findings reportedly placed an Asian-associated ancestry cluster below the approximately 700-donor mean for N-insertions.

PCR primers comprised 60 Vbeta and 13 Jbeta primers. Sequenced by immunoSEQ multiplex PCR; TCRdb stores in-frame clones only, minus some. Of hundreds of thousands of clones in the sample, 72% were seen once. Points on this clone: Its matching antigen is unknown.

Trimming took 3 bases from V and 3 from J; bases not matched to a gene: 6. This CDR3 contains 15 residues. Germline loops: CDR1 SGDLS, CDR2 YYNGEE. Healthy individuals who donated bone marrow served as the donors. These donors counted as nominally healthy when sampled, but unrecorded immune exposures were likely. The clonotype was recovered from a female donor in good health and CMV-seronegative. The V gene is TRBV9, the J gene TRBJ2-1, with 7 bases lining up with TRBD1. The source material was PBMCs. CDR3: CASSATDRNYNEQFF. CDR3 sequence (DNA): TGTGCCAGCAGCGCCACGGACAGGAACTACAATGAGCAGTTCTTC.